This is a list of T cell receptor beta chains from one sample in a study of breast tumors, draining lymph nodes, adjacent tissues. Via MiXCR, TCRdb re-called the multiplex PCR reads, giving one row per CDR3 protein. The sample lists approximately 180,000 distinct CDR3 sequences, roughly 35% occurring once. Sequenced: axillary lymph node tissue. The source of these receptors is a female donor with breast cancer. Some clones in this sample may be carry-over from other donors' samples. CDR3s include the opening cysteine and the closing phenylalanine or tryptophan. A D gene is named only where the DNA matches it firmly. Clone size is not always given. Where it is, it says once, few, many or a class for expanded clones.

CDR3 protein: CASSYNAAGRTGANVLTF; CDR3 DNA: TGTGCCAGCAGTTACAACGCTGCAGGGAGGACTGGGGCCAACGTCCTGACTTTC; D gene: .; CDR3 length: 18; V gene: TRBV6-5; J gene: TRBJ2-6; clone size: .
CDR3 protein: CASRTGTSGRNIQYF; CDR3 DNA: TGTGCCAGCAGAACCGGGACTAGCGGGAGAAACATTCAGTACTTC; D gene: TRBD2; CDR3 length: 15; V gene: TRBV12-3/TRBV12-4; J gene: TRBJ2-4; clone size: once
CDR3 protein: CASSRPGDEQFF; CDR3 DNA: TGTGCCAGCAGCCGACCCGGCGATGAGCAGTTCTTC; D gene: .; CDR3 length: 12; V gene: TRBV4-2; J gene: TRBJ2-1; clone size: many
CDR3 protein: CASTGTSGPNEQFF; CDR3 DNA: TGTGCCAGCACCGGGACTAGCGGACCCAATGAGCAGTTCTTC; D gene: TRBD2; CDR3 length: 14; V gene: TRBV2; J gene: TRBJ2-1; clone size: many
CDR3 protein: CASSVAAPNSPLHF; CDR3 DNA: TGTGCCAGCAGTGTGGCGGCCCCAAATTCACCCCTCCACTTT; D gene: .; CDR3 length: 14; V gene: TRBV25-1; J gene: TRBJ1-6; clone size: many
CDR3 protein: CASSRTGTNYNEQFF; CDR3 DNA: TGTGCCAGCAGCAGGACCGGGACTAACTACAATGAGCAGTTCTTC; D gene: TRBD2; CDR3 length: 15; V gene: TRBV7-3; J gene: TRBJ2-1; clone size: many
CDR3 protein: CSAYGVTGELFF; CDR3 DNA: TGCAGTGCATACGGGGTCACCGGGGAGCTGTTTTTT; D gene: .; CDR3 length: 12; V gene: TRBV20-1; J gene: TRBJ2-2; clone size: many
CDR3 protein: CASRTGGANVLTF; CDR3 DNA: TGTGCCAGCCGGACAGGTGGGGCCAACGTCCTGACTTTC; D gene: TRBD1; CDR3 length: 13; V gene: TRBV7-9; J gene: TRBJ2-6; clone size: .
CDR3 protein: CSARDYRNSPLHF; CDR3 DNA: TGCAGCGCTAGAGACTACAGGAATTCACCCCTCCACTTT; D gene: .; CDR3 length: 13; V gene: TRBV20-1; J gene: TRBJ1-6; clone size: .
CDR3 protein: CASAGQGETQYF; CDR3 DNA: TGTGCCTCGGCGGGGCAGGGGGAGACCCAGTACTTC; D gene: .; CDR3 length: 12; V gene: TRBV30; J gene: TRBJ2-5; clone size: many
CDR3 protein: CASSIDGRNYEQYF; CDR3 DNA: TGTGCCAGTAGTATAGACGGCAGAAACTACGAGCAGTACTTC; D gene: .; CDR3 length: 14; V gene: TRBV19; J gene: TRBJ2-7; clone size: many
CDR3 protein: CASSLVTGGSTDGYTF; CDR3 DNA: TGTGCCAGCAGTCTCGTCACCGGGGGTTCGACTGATGGCTACACCTTC; D gene: .; CDR3 length: 16; V gene: TRBV2; J gene: TRBJ1-2; clone size: .
CDR3 protein: CASSLAHARYF; CDR3 DNA: TGTGCCAGCAGTTTGGCCCACGCCCGATATTTT; D gene: .; CDR3 length: 11; V gene: TRBV12-3/TRBV12-4; J gene: TRBJ1-3; clone size: many
CDR3 protein: CASSQEPLGTEAFF; CDR3 DNA: TGTGCCAGCAGCCAAGAACCATTGGGCACTGAAGCTTTCTTT; D gene: .; CDR3 length: 14; V gene: TRBV14; J gene: TRBJ1-1; clone size: .
CDR3 protein: CATSERQGSAQPQHF; CDR3 DNA: TGTGCCACCAGTGAAAGACAGGGCTCGGCTCAGCCCCAGCATTTT; D gene: TRBD1; CDR3 length: 15; V gene: TRBV24-1; J gene: TRBJ1-5; clone size: many
CDR3 protein: CASSIRGQYNEQFF; CDR3 DNA: TGTGCCAGTAGTATAAGGGGACAGTACAATGAGCAGTTCTTC; D gene: TRBD1; CDR3 length: 14; V gene: TRBV19; J gene: TRBJ2-1; clone size: many
CDR3 protein: CASSGLEVNEQFF; CDR3 DNA: TGTGCCAGCTCCGGACTAGAGGTGAATGAGCAGTTCTTC; D gene: TRBD2; CDR3 length: 13; V gene: TRBV18; J gene: TRBJ2-1; clone size: many
CDR3 protein: CASSLDGGATNEKLFF; CDR3 DNA: TGTGCCAGCAGCTTAGACGGGGGTGCAACTAATGAAAAACTGTTTTTT; D gene: .; CDR3 length: 16; V gene: TRBV7-2; J gene: TRBJ1-4; clone size: .
CDR3 protein: CASSVEASAYNEQFF; CDR3 DNA: TGTGCCAGCAGCGTAGAGGCTAGCGCGTACAATGAGCAGTTCTTC; D gene: .; CDR3 length: 15; V gene: TRBV9; J gene: TRBJ2-1; clone size: many
CDR3 protein: CASSLVLGARADEYF; CDR3 DNA: TGTGCCAGCAGCTTAGTGTTGGGAGCAAGGGCAGACGAGTACTTC; D gene: .; CDR3 length: 15; V gene: TRBV11-2; J gene: TRBJ2-7; clone size: .
CDR3 protein: CASSRSRNNEKLFF; CDR3 DNA: TGTGCCAGCAGCCGTTCTCGGAATAATGAAAAACTGTTTTTT; D gene: .; CDR3 length: 14; V gene: TRBV3-1; J gene: TRBJ1-4; clone size: many
CDR3 protein: CASSPPGAHTGELFF; CDR3 DNA: TGTGCCAGCTCACCACCGGGGGCCCACACCGGGGAGCTGTTTTTT; D gene: .; CDR3 length: 15; V gene: TRBV18; J gene: TRBJ2-2; clone size: .
CDR3 protein: CASRTRLGYSNQPQHF; CDR3 DNA: TGTGCCAGCAGAACCCGGCTAGGTTATAGCAATCAGCCCCAGCATTTT; D gene: .; CDR3 length: 16; V gene: TRBV28; J gene: TRBJ1-5; clone size: many
CDR3 protein: CASSFSGASGRSEQYF; CDR3 DNA: TGTGCCAGCAGTTTTTCTGGGGCTAGCGGGAGGAGCGAGCAGTACTTC; D gene: TRBD2; CDR3 length: 16; V gene: TRBV27; J gene: TRBJ2-7; clone size: few
CDR3 protein: CASSYTSSGNTIYF; CDR3 DNA: TGTGCCAGCAGTTACACCTCCTCTGGAAACACCATATATTTT; D gene: .; CDR3 length: 14; V gene: TRBV28; J gene: TRBJ1-3; clone size: many
CDR3 protein: CASSEFQGTYYHEQFF; CDR3 DNA: TGTGCCAGCAGTGAATTCCAGGGGACTTATTACCATGAGCAGTTCTTC; D gene: .; CDR3 length: 16; V gene: TRBV2; J gene: TRBJ2-1; clone size: .
CDR3 protein: CASSLGDSYNEQFF; CDR3 DNA: TGCGCCAGCAGCTTGGGCGACTCCTACAATGAGCAGTTCTTC; D gene: .; CDR3 length: 14; V gene: TRBV5-1; J gene: TRBJ2-1; clone size: .
CDR3 protein: CASSVTWDRTEAFF; CDR3 DNA: TGTGCCAGCAGCGTGACTTGGGACAGGACTGAAGCTTTCTTT; D gene: TRBD1; CDR3 length: 14; V gene: TRBV9; J gene: TRBJ1-1; clone size: few
CDR3 protein: CSARDRRAQHF; CDR3 DNA: TGCAGTGCTAGGGACCGGCGGGCCCAGCATTTT; D gene: .; CDR3 length: 11; V gene: TRBV20-1; J gene: TRBJ1-5; clone size: .
CDR3 protein: CASSLDRLSHEQYF; CDR3 DNA: TGTGCCAGCAGCTTAGACAGGCTCTCCCACGAGCAGTACTTC; D gene: .; CDR3 length: 14; V gene: TRBV13; J gene: TRBJ2-7; clone size: many
CDR3 protein: CASSLRAGGTGAFRPYNEQFF; CDR3 DNA: TGTGCCAGCAGCTTACGAGCGGGGGGCACCGGGGCCTTCCGGCCTTACAATGAGCAGTTCTTC; D gene: TRBD2; CDR3 length: 21; V gene: TRBV7-2; J gene: TRBJ2-1; clone size: .
CDR3 protein: CAISARPVEKLFF; CDR3 DNA: TGTGCCATCAGTGCCAGGCCGGTTGAAAAACTGTTTTTT; D gene: .; CDR3 length: 13; V gene: TRBV10-3; J gene: TRBJ1-4; clone size: .
CDR3 protein: CASGQGVNNEQFF; CDR3 DNA: TGTGCCAGCGGACAGGGAGTGAATAATGAGCAGTTCTTC; D gene: TRBD1; CDR3 length: 13; V gene: TRBV7-3; J gene: TRBJ2-1; clone size: many
CDR3 protein: CASNQDRQGGHEQYF; CDR3 DNA: TGCGCCAGCAACCAAGATAGACAGGGTGGCCACGAGCAGTACTTC; D gene: TRBD1; CDR3 length: 15; V gene: TRBV4-1; J gene: TRBJ2-7; clone size: .
CDR3 protein: CASTLTGGNYGYTF; CDR3 DNA: TGCGCCAGCACCCTGACAGGGGGAAACTATGGCTACACCTTC; D gene: TRBD1; CDR3 length: 14; V gene: TRBV4-3; J gene: TRBJ1-2; clone size: many